The 15 T cell receptor beta chains below were found in one sample sequenced in a study of blood T cells in healthy people across ages (dated by TCRdb to between 2015 and 2017). The protocol used for the library was 5' RACE. Sequenced using an Illumina HiSeq 2500. A second roughly 7 to 11 cycle PCR used a sample-barcoded 5' primer and a J-beta primer mix. TCRdb took the public reads, trimmed them with fastp at Q25, ran MiXCR for clone calling and kept in-frame beta chains. Rows are combined by CDR3 protein, so each entry shows the most common genes and DNA. The sample contains 1.5 million to 2 million distinct CDR3 sequences, roughly 49% of them found a single time. Together, the top ten hold more than 2% of the sample. Specimen: blood. Receptors were obtained from a woman in her forties in good health.

The rearrangement links TRBV7-8 to TRBJ1-1; no clear D gene. CDR3 length: 18 residues. V lost 5 bases and J lost 0, with 22 bases in between. Germline V gene data show CDR1 as SGHVS and CDR2 as FQNEAQ. The CDR3 DNA reads TGTGCCAGCAGCACTTATCCGTTCTTAGGACGGGTGAACACTGAAGCTTTCTTT. Amino acid sequence: CASSTYPFLGRVNTEAFF.

The CDR3 loop reads CASSPSATYEQYF. CDR3 in DNA: TGTGCCAGCAGCCCGTCGGCAACCTACGAGCAGTACTTC. The chain joins TRBV7-9 to TRBJ2-7; no clear D. Deletions cut 5 bases from V and 2 bases from J, with 10 bases between. The germline CDR1 and CDR2 sequences are SEHNR and FQNEAQ (reference sequence). This CDR3 has 13 residues.

In regard to this clonotype: One junction end does not reproduce the germline sequence, and a read error may be involved. This chain connects TRBV15 to TRBJ2-3; perhaps D is TRBD1 or TRBD2 (6 bases each). Germline CDR1 and CDR2: LNHNV and YYDKDF (reference sequence). This CDR3 contains 16 residues. The CDR3 protein is CATSRVSLGGTDAQYF. CDR3 coding DNA: TGTGCCACCAGCAGAGTCTCTCTGGGGGGCACAGATGCGCAGTATTTT.

The sample holds a few counts of this clonotype. V gene TRBV20-1 combines with J gene TRBJ2-3; tentative D call: TRBD2 (6 bases). The CDR3 contains 16 residues. Trimming removed 0 bases from V and 1 base from J, with 14 bases in between. Looked up from germline, CDR1 is DFQATT and CDR2 is SNEGSKA (reference sequence). CDR3 in amino acids: CSARDVAREGTDTQYF. The DNA of the CDR3 is TGCAGTGCTAGAGATGTGGCCAGGGAGGGCACAGATACGCAGTATTTT.

This clonotype was counted many times. V gene TRBV7-2 combines with J gene TRBJ2-5; D is uncertain. CDR3 size: 13 residues. Germline CDR1 SGHTA, CDR2 FQGNSA. The germline V and J ends were trimmed by 2 bases and 5 bases, with 9 bases remaining between them. CDR3 nucleotides: TGTGCCAGCAGCTTAAGCTTTAGCGAGACCCAGTACTTC. Translation: CASSLSFSETQYF.

This clonotype was observed a handful of times. The J gene is TRBJ2-6, the V gene TRBV12-3 or TRBV12-4, with 7 bases lining up with TRBD1. The trim removed 4 bases at V and 2 bases at J, leaving 11 bases unmatched. This CDR3 is built from 18 residues. CDR3 nucleotides: TGTGCCAGCAGTTCCGGGACAGCTCAATTCGCTGGGGCCAACGTCCTGACTTTC. Its translation: CASSSGTAQFAGANVLTF.

This chain links TRBV19 with TRBJ1-5; D call uncertain. Trimming removed 7 bases at V and 1 base at J, with 14 bases between. The CDR3 is 15 amino acids. Germline V gene lookup returns CDR1 LNHDA and CDR2 SQIVND (reference sequence). DNA for the CDR3: TGTGCCAGTAAGGAGGCAGGACCGAGCAATCAGCCCCAGCATTTT. Amino acid sequence: CASKEAGPSNQPQHF.

Only a few counts were recorded for this clonotype. The chain is built from TRBV7-9 and TRBJ2-3, with 8 positions matching TRBD1. The ends lost 5 bases at V and 5 bases at J; junction bases unmatched: 9. Germline V gene sequence: CDR1 SEHNR, CDR2 FQNEAQ (reference sequence). The CDR3 extends over 15 amino acids. The CDR3 nucleotides are TGTGCCAGCAGCGGGACAGGCGCCGTTGGAGATACGCAGTATTTT. Residues: CASSGTGAVGDTQYF. The variable domain in full, with the rest retrieved from reference TRBV7-9 and TRBJ2-3, is DTGVSQNPRHKITKRGQNVTFRCDPISEHNRLYWYRQTLGQGPEFLTYFQNEAQLEKSRLLSDRFSAERPKGSFSTLEIQRTEQGDSAMYLCASSGTGAVGDTQYFGPGTRLTVL.

V is TRBV5-6 and J is TRBJ2-4, with unresolved D. From germline, CDR1 is SGHDT and CDR2 YYEEEE. With 2 bases removed from V and 0 bases from J, the gap between germline ends came to 12 bases. The CDR3 runs to 16 residues. The CDR3 spells CASSFGVLEAKNIQYF. CDR3 nucleotides: TGTGCCAGCAGCTTTGGGGTACTGGAAGCCAAAAACATTCAGTACTTC. Supplemented by reference TRBV5-6 and TRBJ2-4, the full variable domain reads DAGVTQSPTHLIKTRGQQVTLRCSPKSGHDTVSWYQQALGQGPQFIFQYYEEEERQRGNFPDRFSGHQFPNYSSELNVNALLLGDSALYLCASSFGVLEAKNIQYFGAGTRLSVL.

V and J are TRBV24-1 and TRBJ2-3, with TRBD1 as a possible D gene (6 bases). V lost 3 bases and J lost 1, with 13 bases in between. This CDR3 comprises 16 residues. Germline CDR1 and CDR2: KGHDR and SFDVKD. The CDR3 spells CATSDRRPGGTDTQYF. The CDR3 nucleotides are TGTGCCACCAGTGATAGGCGGCCAGGGGGCACAGATACGCAGTATTTT.

This clonotype has just a few counts. V and J are TRBV12-3 or TRBV12-4 and TRBJ2-1; 9 bases match TRBD1. The CDR3 is 15 residues long. With 7 bases clipped from V and 3 bases from J, the junction kept 7 bases outside the gene matches. This CDR3 reads CASIQPGQGYNEQFF. As DNA, the CDR3 is TGTGCCAGCATCCAACCGGGACAGGGCTACAATGAGCAGTTCTTC.

The rearrangement links TRBV11-2 to TRBJ2-1; D unclear. V was clipped by 1 base and J by 8 bases, with 12 bases between them. The CDR3 is made up of 14 amino acids. Germline lookup yields CDR1 SGHAT and CDR2 FQNNGV. The CDR3 region has the DNA TGTGCCAGCAGCTTAGTGGTCGGCTTCGATGAGCAGTTCTTC. This sequence encodes CASSLVVGFDEQFF.

DNA of the CDR3: TGTGCCAGCAGTCCCTGGGACAGCCTATACAATGAGCAGTTCTTC. This gives the protein CASSPWDSLYNEQFF. The chain employs TRBV27 and TRBJ2-1; TRBD1 matches at 7 bases. The V segment lost 5 bases and the J segment 4 bases; nucleotides outside the gene matches: 8. Germline CDR1 reads MNHEY; CDR2 reads SMNVEV (reference sequence). This CDR3 is built from 15 residues.

The chain combines TRBV12-5 with TRBJ1-2; 8 bases are a match to TRBD1. The CDR3 extends over 18 amino acids. V was pared by 3 bases and J by 0 bases, with 12 bases of the junction left unmatched. CDR1 and CDR2 (germline): LGHNT, FRNRAP. CDR3 sequence: CASGLTYRGTESNYGYTF. CDR3 sequence (DNA): TGTGCTAGTGGTTTAACCTACAGGGGGACCGAATCTAACTATGGCTACACCTTC. Full variable domain (missing parts from reference TRBV12-5 and TRBJ1-2): DARVTQTPRHKVTEMGQEVTMRCQPILGHNTVFWYRQTMMQGLELLAYFRNRAPLDDSGMPKDRFSAEMPDATLATLKIQPSEPRDSAVYFCASGLTYRGTESNYGYTFGSGTRLTVV.

The chain links TRBV9 to TRBJ2-2; 8 bases agree with TRBD2. This CDR3 is built from 16 residues. Germline CDR1 and CDR2: SGDLS and YYNGEE. V was pared by 6 bases and J by 4 bases, with 11 bases of the junction left unmatched. CDR3 DNA sequence: TGTGCCAGCACCTTTCGGGCGGGGGGTACCACCGGGGAGCTGTTTTTT. Its translation: CASTFRAGGTTGELFF. Combining the CDR3 with reference TRBV9 and TRBJ2-2 gives the whole variable domain DSGVTQTPKHLITATGQRVTLRCSPRSGDLSVYWYQQSLDQGLQFLIQYYNGEERAKGNILERFSAQQFPDLHSELNLSSLELGDSALYFCASTFRAGGTTGELFFGEGSRLTVL.